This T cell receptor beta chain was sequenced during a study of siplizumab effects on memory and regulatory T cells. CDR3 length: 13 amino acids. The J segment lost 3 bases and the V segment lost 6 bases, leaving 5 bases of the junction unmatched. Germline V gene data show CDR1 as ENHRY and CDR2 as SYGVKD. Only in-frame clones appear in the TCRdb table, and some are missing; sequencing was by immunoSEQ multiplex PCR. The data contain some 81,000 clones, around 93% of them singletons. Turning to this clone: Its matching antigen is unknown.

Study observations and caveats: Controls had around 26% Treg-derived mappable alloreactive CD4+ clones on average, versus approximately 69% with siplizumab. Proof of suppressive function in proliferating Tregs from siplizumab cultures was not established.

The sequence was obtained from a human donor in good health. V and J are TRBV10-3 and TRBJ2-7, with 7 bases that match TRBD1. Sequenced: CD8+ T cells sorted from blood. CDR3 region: CAIRRDSGYEQYF. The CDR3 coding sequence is TGTGCCATCAGGAGGGACAGTGGCTACGAGCAGTACTTC.